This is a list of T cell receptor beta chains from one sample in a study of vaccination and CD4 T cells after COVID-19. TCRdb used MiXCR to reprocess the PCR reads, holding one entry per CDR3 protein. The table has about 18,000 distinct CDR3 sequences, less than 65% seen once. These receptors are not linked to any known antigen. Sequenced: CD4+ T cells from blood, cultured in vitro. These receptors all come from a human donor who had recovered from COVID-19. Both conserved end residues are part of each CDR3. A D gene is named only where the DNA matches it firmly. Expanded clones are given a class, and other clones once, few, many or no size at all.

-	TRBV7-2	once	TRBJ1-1	CASSLGQGTTEAFF	TGTGCCAGCAGCTTAGGGCAGGGGACCACTGAAGCTTTCTTT
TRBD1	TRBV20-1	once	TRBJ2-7	CSAMWTGSREQYF	TGCAGTGCTATGTGGACAGGGAGTCGGGAGCAGTACTTC
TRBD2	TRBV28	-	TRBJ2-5	CASSSPGTSGRKTQYF	TGTGCCAGCAGTTCGCCCGGGACTAGCGGGAGAAAGACCCAGTACTTC
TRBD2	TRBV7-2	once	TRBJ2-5	CASNKGRGYQETQYF	TGTGCCAGCAACAAAGGGCGGGGGTACCAAGAGACCCAGTACTTC
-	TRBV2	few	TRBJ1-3	CASSGDRGNTIYF	TGTGCCAGCAGTGGAGATCGAGGAAACACCATATATTTT
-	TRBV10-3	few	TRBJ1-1	CAIRDRSLEPTEAFF	TGTGCCATCAGGGACCGGTCGTTGGAGCCCACTGAAGCTTTCTTT
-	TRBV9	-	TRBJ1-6	CASSVGGSNSPLHF	TGTGCCAGCAGCGTAGGGGGCAGTAATTCACCCCTCCACTTT
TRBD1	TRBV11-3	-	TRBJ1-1	CASSLDWDRDTEAFF	TGTGCCAGCAGCTTAGATTGGGACAGGGACACTGAAGCTTTCTTT
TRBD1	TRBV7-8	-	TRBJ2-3	CASSSLRQGDTQYF	TGTGCCAGCAGCTCATTAAGACAGGGGGATACGCAGTATTTT
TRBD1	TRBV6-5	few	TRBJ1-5	CASSYRRSGQGRSNQPQHF	TGTGCCAGCAGTTACCGAAGGTCAGGACAGGGCCGTAGCAATCAGCCCCAGCATTTT
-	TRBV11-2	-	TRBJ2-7	CASSTSIGAYEQYF	TGTGCCAGCAGTACTAGCATAGGGGCATACGAGCAGTACTTC
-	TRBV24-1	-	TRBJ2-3	CATSESGTPSRDTQYF	TGTGCCACCAGTGAATCTGGGACGCCCTCCCGCGATACGCAGTATTTT
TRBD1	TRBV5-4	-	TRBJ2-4	CASSLAGGSKNIQYF	TGTGCCAGCAGCCTTGCAGGGGGAAGCAAAAACATTCAGTACTTC
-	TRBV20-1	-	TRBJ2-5	CSARGLGGQQETQYF	TGCAGTGCTAGAGGGCTCGGAGGACAGCAAGAGACCCAGTACTTC
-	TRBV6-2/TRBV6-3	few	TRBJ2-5	CASSYSSLGRLETQYF	TGTGCCAGCAGTTACTCGAGCTTGGGACGGTTGGAGACCCAGTACTTC
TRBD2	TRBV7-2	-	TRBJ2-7	CASSRGSSGWGGSYEQYF	TGTGCCAGCAGTCGAGGGTCTAGCGGGTGGGGGGGGTCCTACGAGCAGTACTTC